This record covers a single TCR beta chain. Its antigen is currently not known. Qualities for individual bases were not recorded, and no much larger clone is one base off. This entry comes from a study of cytomegalovirus exposure and HLA in healthy donors (dated by TCRdb to 2016 to 2017). Looking at the study overall: According to an earlier analysis of 587 of the donors, some 170 million T cells yielded approximately 120 million unique TCR beta sequences and approximately 300 Gb of sequence data. An early release that covered about 600 HLA-typed donors contained 250 to 350 gigabases of sequencing data and 85 million to 100 million unique TCR sequences. Of the roughly 410 genotyped donors, 65% to 90% were placed in the genetic ancestry cluster associated with self-reported Caucasian donors. The aim of the study was to test whether cataloging public T cell receptors could identify signatures of past pathogen exposure. The study profiled the T cell repertoires of hundreds of subjects by immunosequencing and related them to cytomegalovirus serostatus. Along with the roughly 700-subject first cohort, a separate validation cohort of over a hundred different subjects was used. To predict cytomegalovirus infection status, the study brought together high-throughput TCR immunosequencing, statistical association of individual TCRs with disease status, and machine learning. To study patterns of TCR occurrence, a later analysis re-analyzed previously published TCR beta repertoires from 666 donors and added high-resolution HLA genotyping. Rather than using new phenotypic data, the later analysis identified candidate immune exposures from TCR beta sequences and from how often those sequences occurred across donors. To decide whether each TCR beta V gene segment behaved as functional or pseudogenic, an earlier analysis of 587 of the donors relied on high-throughput TCR beta sequencing. Donor age, sex, ethnicity and CMV serostatus were compiled together with the repertoire data. In a later genetic analysis, genome-wide SNP genotypes for about 65% of the roughly 670 donors were used, and that subset was treated as a discovery cohort. All discovery cohort repertoires had been generated on a single sequencing platform. Class I and class II HLA loci were covered by the typing at four-digit resolution. The number of donors typed differed by locus, with about 629-630 for A, B, C, DRB1 and DQB1, over 500 for DQA1, about 610 for DPA1, and 450 to 480 for DPB1. Five DR-DQ haplotypes were handled as single units for association and clustering, since linkage in the cohort was strong. Among some 410 genotyped donors of the cohort, an average of roughly 230,000 unique TCR beta nucleotide sequences was sequenced per donor, of which 15% to 20% were non-productive. What the research found in general, with its limitations: For the cohort, immune exposure information was limited to CMV serostatus. A group of highly shared sequence variants was considered likely to be a technical artifact of the sequencing pipeline. Most TCR sequences were seen in very few donors, while some public TCRs were found in many individuals. A further reported finding was that TCR beta sequences accurately predicted the HLA-A and HLA-B alleles for most subjects in the first cohort. A later genetic analysis associated a missense DCLRE1C variant with V-gene and J-gene trimming of TCR beta chains, and an independent cohort replicated the association. In a later analysis, TCR association rates were found to vary across HLA loci, with the most associated TCRs seen for DRB1 alleles and the fewest for HLA-C alleles. Most CMV-associated TCR beta chains appeared to be HLA-restricted in a later analysis, and the HLA associations seemed to be driven largely by CMV exposure. In a later analysis, several top co-occurrence clusters were reported to appear linked to parvovirus B19, influenza, CMV and Epstein-Barr virus. When HLA alleles, especially DR and DQ, strongly co-occurred, attributing TCR associations to individual alleles was difficult. Three of the identified cytomegalovirus-associated TCR beta chains were confirmed in vitro to be specific for cytomegalovirus antigens. A later genetic analysis reported fewer N-insertions in productive TCRs among donors in an Asian-associated ancestry cluster than the 666-donor mean. In an earlier analysis of under 600 of the donors, most TCR beta V segments were observed in productive rearrangements about 87% or about 30% of the time, broadly matching IMGT annotations. The 87-base-pair reads could not distinguish some IMGT-functional V segments, including TRBV6-2 and TRBV6-3, so those segments were excluded. In a later analysis, HLA-associated TCR beta chains showed more clonal expansion and lower generation probabilities than non-associated chains that were equally common. HLA typing was unavailable for some donors at each locus, so association tests used only the typed subset. Because counts were too low, seventeen rarely observed V segments, including chromosome 9 orphons, were left out of the earlier analysis of about 500 of the donors. Sequencing depth was assumed to be roughly uniform across donors in the presence/absence analyses, though that assumption may not hold. Specific HLA alleles were associated with about 17,000 TCR beta sequences at a false discovery rate of 0.05 in a later analysis. The study gave a list of some 150 TCR beta chains associated with cytomegalovirus. In this cohort, only TCR beta chains were sequenced, and detectable features were limited by the absence of alpha or paired-chain data. The classifier was reported to diagnose cytomegalovirus status with high specificity and sensitivity in both the original and validation cohorts. Linkage disequilibrium might explain the correlated functional status among segregating V segments, but an unknown experimental factor could not be excluded. According to the authors, the approach could potentially be generalized to other disease states and immunological phenotypes.

The cohort comprised fewer than 750 healthy bone marrow donors. At the time of sampling, all cohort members were nominally healthy, though unrecorded immune exposures were likely present. The donor tested CMV seronegative and was one of the 352 seronegative cohort members. Every donor gave a peripheral blood sample, and the peripheral blood mononuclear cells from that sample were used for TCR beta sequencing. Genomic DNA was extracted from the blood cell samples with the Qiagen DNeasy Blood Extraction Kit. The CDR3 has 17 amino acids, counting the end cysteine and phenylalanine. The entry retains the CDR3 DNA only, 51 bases that are in frame from base 1. Cut back by 6 bases and 0 bases, the V and J ends lie 17 bases apart. Based on the germline V gene, the CDR1 and CDR2 sequences are MDHEN and SYDVKM. Library generation was performed with the immunoSEQ multiplex PCR assay. A mixture of 60 forward primers for TCR Vbeta segments and 13 reverse primers for TCR Jbeta segments was used in the multiplex PCR. Amplification of the CDR3 region of rearranged TCR beta genes was performed with a multiplex PCR assay on genomic DNA. On the Illumina HiSeq System, the amplified TCR beta libraries were sequenced as 87-base-pair reads. The authors' analysis ran thus. In a later analysis, tens of millions of unique TCR beta chains were counted across the 650 to 750 repertoires, and around 11 million of these chains were shared by at least two donors. A nearest-neighbor algorithm error-corrected the raw reads and collapsed the reads into unique sequences, merging closely related sequences to remove PCR and sequencing errors. V, D and J gene segments were assigned by aligning CDR3 sequences to IMGT reference sequences. Each retained sequence needed at least a six-nucleotide match to both a V gene segment and a J gene segment. A rearrangement counted as productive if the CDR3 had no stop codons and remained in frame with V and J, and every other rearrangement counted as non-productive. CDR3 was defined according to IMGT convention as the region running from the second conserved V-encoded cysteine to the conserved J-encoded phenylalanine. Sequences without an unambiguous match to a single V gene segment were excluded from the earlier analysis of 500 to 700 of the donors. An earlier analysis of 587 of the donors classified V segments as functional when productive rearrangements were above 56.7% and as segregating when the standard deviation between donors was above 5%. A statistical classification framework was developed to diagnose cytomegalovirus status using the catalog of TCR beta chain sequences. V and J gene assignment, in a later analysis, came from comparing TCR nucleotide sequences with IMGT/GENE-DB human TR gene sequences. The TCRdist pipeline was used in a later analysis to assign CDR3 sequences and most-parsimonious VDJ recombination scenarios. In a later analysis, each TCR beta chain was defined by its CDR3 amino acid sequence together with its V-gene family, and reads without a unique V-gene family were excluded. As a way to deal with suspected cross-contamination and a sequencing artifact, a later analysis dropped over 550 nucleotide sequences that were highly shared and had low generation probability. For each public chain, a later analysis derived a clonal expansion index from normalized ranks of inferred template counts within each repertoire. Generation probabilities in a later analysis came from a VDJ recombination model fitted to out-of-frame rearrangements, and those results were checked against IGoR. In a later analysis, hypergeometric tests were used to score TCR-TCR, TCR-HLA and TCR-CMV co-occurrence, with a repertoire-size bias correction applied to TCR pairs. A later analysis estimated false discovery rates by permuting HLA or CMV assignments 20 times. In a later analysis, co-occurring TCRs were grouped with DBSCAN, and TCRdist sequence similarity was added when clustering was performed within HLA-allele-positive subsets. Repertoires with fewer than 30,000 or more than 120,000 public chains were left out of co-occurrence clustering, as were a few repertoires with anomalous nucleotide sharing. Entries here come from immuneACCESS through TCRdb and include only in-frame sequences with V and J called. Some clones fail to appear in such tables; in the studies checked, an unresolved V gene covers under half of the shortfall, and the cause of the remainder is unknown. V, J and clone size were drawn from that table, and D and trimming were deduced from the DNA. The sample includes around 110,000 clones, with around 10% observed a single time. The leading ten clones occupy 3% of the sample.

The sequenced sample consisted of PBMCs. This sequence originates from a man aged 25-40 years in good health and CMV-seronegative. The chain was built from TRBV28 and TRBJ2-2, with TRBD2 perhaps the D gene, on 6 matching bases. The DNA sequence reads TGTGCCAGCAGGATGGGGGGACGGCGTACGAACACCGGGGAGCTGTTTTTT. Translated, it gives CASRMGGRRTNTGELFF.